Shown below are 14 T cell receptor beta chains from a single sample sequenced in a study of beta chain features in type 1 diabetes. The study's findings and limits: Within each of all four CD4+ subsets, Type 1 diabetes patients had TCRB CDR3s that were moderately but significantly shorter.

No antigen has been assigned to these receptors. Sequencing targeted expressed TCRB transcripts, as all isolated RNA had been reverse transcribed. Generated by immunoSEQ multiplex PCR, the TCRdb table keeps only in-frame clones and is missing some. The data contain 150,000 to 200,000 clones, more than 60% of them seen just once; the ten biggest clones take up about 0.081%. Input material: naive CD4+ T cells from blood. The source is a man in his thirties or forties with type 1 diabetes.

The rearrangement links TRBV20-1 to TRBJ1-1, with a tentative D call TRBD1 (5 bases). V shed 4 bases and J shed 5 bases, with 8 bases lying between them. The germline CDR1 and CDR2 sequences are DFQATT and SNEGSKA (reference sequence). The CDR3 spans 11 residues. The CDR3 DNA is TGCAGTGCTACGGGGGGGACTGAAGCTTTCTTT. It is translated as CSATGGTEAFF.

In the case of this clone: This sample includes further DNA sequences coding for the same CDR3. The chain links TRBV20-1 to TRBJ2-7; tentative D call: TRBD2 (5 bases). Germline CDR1 and CDR2: DFQATT and SNEGSKA (reference sequence). This CDR3 is 11 amino acids long. Trimming removed 1 base at V and 7 bases at J, with 8 bases between. CDR3 protein: CSARAGIEQYF. For the CDR3, the DNA is TGCAGTGCTAGAGCGGGGATAGAGCAGTACTTC.

The rearrangement links TRBV28 to TRBJ2-1; D call uncertain. Germline values: CDR1 MDHEN, CDR2 SYDVKM. Trimming removed 6 bases from V and 5 bases from J, with 20 bases in between. The CDR3 totals 16 residues. The CDR3 loop reads CASSPEAAAFNNEQFF. The CDR3 region has the DNA TGTGCCAGCAGCCCCGAGGCTGCCGCCTTTAACAATGAGCAGTTCTTC.

Comments on this clone: Other DNA sequences from this sample encode an identical CDR3 as well. The chain links TRBV7-2 to TRBJ2-5; a possible D gene is TRBD2 (6 bases). The germline V and J ends were trimmed by 4 bases and 5 bases, with 8 bases remaining between them. Germline loops: CDR1 SGHTA, CDR2 FQGNSA. The CDR3 runs 12 residues. The CDR3 loop reads CASSWRGETQYF. CDR3 coding DNA: TGTGCCAGCAGCTGGAGGGGTGAGACCCAGTACTTC.

This clone was recorded a few times. CDR3 protein: CSVEDRTGGPQHF. The CDR3 DNA follows: TGCAGCGTTGAAGATAGGACAGGGGGGCCCCAGCATTTT. The chain is built from TRBV29-1 and TRBJ1-5; 10 bases are shared with TRBD1. Germline V gives CDR1 SQVTM, CDR2 ANQGSEA. The CDR3 length is 13 residues. V was pared by 0 bases and J by 9 bases, with 2 bases of the junction left unmatched.

This clone was seen more than once but under ten times. The chain uses TRBV27 and TRBJ2-7; TRBD1 aligns across 8 bases. The CDR3 loop spans 14 amino acids. V shed 7 bases and J 2 bases; nucleotides not matched to a gene: 7. Per the germline V gene, CDR1 is MNHEY and CDR2 is SMNVEV (reference sequence). The CDR3 is CASMPWTGTYEQYF. Here the CDR3 DNA reads TGTGCCAGCATGCCCTGGACAGGGACCTACGAGCAGTACTTC.

This chain uses TRBV9 with TRBJ2-5; D is ambiguous. The CDR3 is 16 residues long. Germline values: CDR1 SGDLS, CDR2 YYNGEE. Deletions cut 3 bases from V and 0 bases from J, with 15 bases between. The CDR3 loop is CASSEKATPYQETQYF. CDR3 nucleotide sequence: TGTGCCAGCAGCGAGAAGGCAACACCCTACCAAGAGACCCAGTACTTC.

This clone was counted only a few times. The CDR3 is CAWSRNSPLHF. The CDR3 region has the DNA TGTGCCTGGAGCAGGAATTCACCCCTCCACTTT. This chain uses TRBV30 with TRBJ1-6; D gene uncertain. V dropped 3 bases and J dropped 7 bases, with 4 bases sitting between them. The CDR3 length is 11 residues. The germline V gene encodes CDR1 GTSNPN and CDR2 SVGIG (reference sequence).

The chain recombines TRBV23-1 with TRBJ2-1, with a tentative D call TRBD2 (6 bases). TRBV23-1 is recorded as an ORF, its role being uncertain. Trimming left V 6 bases short and J 7 bases short, with 13 bases between. The CDR3 has 13 amino acids. CDR3 in amino acids: CASSRTGGNEQFF. As DNA, the CDR3 is TGCGCCAGCAGCCGAACCGGGGGTAATGAGCAGTTCTTC.

This clone was detected a few times. V and J are TRBV30 and TRBJ1-4; 8 bases are a match to TRBD1. CDR1 and CDR2 from the germline V gene are GTSNPN and SVGIG (reference sequence). V shed 4 bases, J shed 8 bases, and the junction held 6 bases outside the gene matches. This CDR3 comprises 13 residues. The CDR3 DNA reads as TGTGCCTGGACCTGGACAGGGAAAGAAAAACTGTTTTTT. Protein product: CAWTWTGKEKLFF.

In its sample, this clone was seen a few times. The J gene is TRBJ2-3, the V gene TRBV9; D gene uncertain. The CDR3 loop spans 16 amino acids. The germline V and J ends were trimmed by 0 bases and 0 bases, with 11 bases remaining between them. Germline values: CDR1 SGDLS, CDR2 YYNGEE. The chain's CDR3 is CASSVGAGPSTDTQYF. Written as DNA, the CDR3 is TGTGCCAGCAGCGTAGGGGCCGGGCCGAGCACAGATACGCAGTATTTT.

This chain joins TRBV27 and TRBJ2-2; D possibly corresponds to TRBD1 (5 bases). V gave up 3 bases and J gave up 7 bases, with 15 bases separating them. The germline gives CDR1 MNHEY, CDR2 SMNVEV (reference sequence). The CDR3 sequence is 15 residues long. CDR3 loop: CASSFLSRAGGELFF. CDR3 DNA sequence: TGTGCCAGCAGTTTCTTATCCAGGGCCGGCGGGGAGCTGTTTTTT.

The chain links TRBV14 to TRBJ1-5, with 9 bases aligning to TRBD1. CDR3 length: 16 amino acids. Unmatched junction bases numbered 6, after V lost 1 base and J lost 5 bases. Germline CDR1 SGHDN, CDR2 FVKESK. CDR3 residues: CASSQGGTGRHQPQHF. CDR3 sequence (DNA): TGTGCCAGCAGCCAAGGTGGGACAGGGAGGCATCAGCCCCAGCATTTT.

Only a few counts were recorded for this clone. The chain recombines TRBV30 with TRBJ1-1; D is undetermined. From germline, CDR1 is GTSNPN and CDR2 SVGIG (reference sequence). The CDR3 loop spans 12 amino acids. The V gene lost 4 bases and the J gene lost 0 bases, with 6 bases spanning the gap. This CDR3 is CAWTLLNTEAFF. CDR3 nucleotide sequence: TGTGCCTGGACCCTATTGAACACTGAAGCTTTCTTT.